These T cell receptor beta chains were read from a single sample in a study of CD8 T cells in Susac syndrome. TCRdb used MiXCR to reprocess the immunoSEQ multiplex PCR reads, holding one entry per CDR3 protein. The table lists approximately 130,000 distinct CDR3 sequences, more than 75% of them singletons. Sequencing was done on a sample of CD8+ T cells from PBMCs. Every receptor here comes from a human donor with multiple sclerosis. The CDR3 runs from the conserved cysteine through the conserved F or W. The order of the fields is D gene, J gene, clone size, V gene, CDR3 DNA, CDR3 protein. The D gene is left open where the match is weak. Clone sizes are given selectively: once, few, many, or a class where the clone is expanded.

NA,TRBJ2-1,NA,TRBV3-1,TGTGCCAGCAGCCAAGAAAATAGCAATGAGCAGTTCTTC,CASSQENSNEQFF
NA,TRBJ2-7,NA,TRBV7-3,TGTGCCAGCAGCTTACTCCCCGTAGGGGGCGAGCAGTACTTC,CASSLLPVGGEQYF
NA,TRBJ2-1,once,TRBV12-3/TRBV12-4,TGTGCCAGCAGTTGGACGGCCCCTGAGCAGTTCTTC,CASSWTAPEQFF
NA,TRBJ2-7,NA,TRBV4-1,TGCGCCAGCAGCCCCGAGGGGCTGCAGTTCTACGAGCAGTACTTC,CASSPEGLQFYEQYF
TRBD2,TRBJ2-7,NA,TRBV27,TGTGCCAGCAGTTTATCGCCCAGCGGGAGGGAGCAGTACTTC,CASSLSPSGREQYF
TRBD1,TRBJ2-7,NA,TRBV3-1,TGTGCCAGCAGATCTGGACAGGGGCTCGAGCAGTACTTC,CASRSGQGLEQYF
NA,TRBJ2-1,NA,TRBV27,TGTGCCAGCGCTGCCCTTAATGGTCTCTACAATGAGCAGTTCTTC,CASAALNGLYNEQFF
NA,TRBJ2-7,few,TRBV5-8,TGTGCCAGCAGCTTGGACCCGGGACCCTCCTACGAGCAGTACTTC,CASSLDPGPSYEQYF
NA,TRBJ1-5,NA,TRBV19,TGTGCCAGTAAGGCCTATGGGATGAGCAATCAGCCCCAGCATTTT,CASKAYGMSNQPQHF
TRBD2,TRBJ2-3,NA,TRBV27,TGTGCCAGCAGCCCCCCTAGCGGGGGCACAGATACGCAGTATTTT,CASSPPSGGTDTQYF
NA,TRBJ1-1,NA,TRBV29-1,TGCAGCGTTGAAACCGGGGAAGCTTTCTTT,CSVETGEAFF
NA,TRBJ1-1,once,TRBV27,TGTGCCAGCAAAACAGGGAAAGAAGCTTTCTTT,CASKTGKEAFF
NA,TRBJ2-7,NA,TRBV5-6,TGTGCCAGCACCAACGAGGGGGGATCCTACGAGCAGTACTTC,CASTNEGGSYEQYF
NA,TRBJ2-1,once,TRBV4-1,TGCGCCAGCAGCCAAGTGCCCAACAATGAGCAGTTCTTC,CASSQVPNNEQFF
NA,TRBJ2-1,NA,TRBV6-5,TGTGCCACCCGGGGGCCCTACAATGAGCAGTTCTTC,CATRGPYNEQFF
NA,TRBJ1-1,NA,TRBV6-6,TGTGCCAGCAGGCCAGGGAACACTGAAGCTTTCTTT,CASRPGNTEAFF
NA,TRBJ2-3,NA,TRBV30,TGTGCCTGGACGCTGGGGAATCCCACAGATACGCAGTATTTT,CAWTLGNPTDTQYF
NA,TRBJ2-1,NA,TRBV19,TGTGCCAGTAACGACTGGACCAATGAGCAGTTCTTC,CASNDWTNEQFF
TRBD2,TRBJ2-5,NA,TRBV2,TGTGCCAGCAGTGAAAGACTAGCGGGAGATGGAGAGACCCAGTACTTC,CASSERLAGDGETQYF
NA,TRBJ2-4,NA,TRBV29-1,TGCAGCGCCTGGGACGGGGGAAACATTCAGTACTTC,CSAWDGGNIQYF
TRBD2,TRBJ2-1,NA,TRBV19,TGTGCCAGTAGTATCGGGACTAGCGGGATTAATGAGCAGTTCTTC,CASSIGTSGINEQFF
NA,TRBJ1-1,few,TRBV2,TGTGCCAGCAGGGGGGACACTGAAGCTTTCTTT,CASRGDTEAFF
NA,TRBJ2-7,few,TRBV4-2,TGTGCCAGCAGCCAAGGGACTGGGACCTACGAGCAGTACTTC,CASSQGTGTYEQYF
NA,TRBJ2-3,NA,TRBV28,TGTGCCAGCAGCCCAGAAGGGGATTTGACAGATACGCAGTATTTT,CASSPEGDLTDTQYF
TRBD2,TRBJ2-7,NA,TRBV7-8,TGTGCCAGCAGCGGGCGGACTAGCGGGAACAACGAGCAGTACTTC,CASSGRTSGNNEQYF
NA,TRBJ1-4,NA,TRBV27,TGTGCCAGCAGTTTGGAAGGGGCAGCTAATGAAAAACTGTTTTTT,CASSLEGAANEKLFF
NA,TRBJ1-2,NA,TRBV5-1,TGCGCCAGCCGCGGTACAGGCTTCAACTATGGCTACACCTTC,CASRGTGFNYGYTF
NA,TRBJ2-1,NA,TRBV30,TGTGCCTGGAAAGGGGTCGACAATGAGCAGTTCTTC,CAWKGVDNEQFF
TRBD2,TRBJ2-3,NA,TRBV27,TGTGCCAGCAGGCAAGCGGGAGAACCGGATACGCAGTATTTT,CASRQAGEPDTQYF
TRBD1,TRBJ2-2,NA,TRBV27,TGTGCCAGCAGTGACAGGGGGGGTTTGGGGGAGCTGTTTTTT,CASSDRGGLGELFF
NA,TRBJ2-1,NA,TRBV29-1,TGCAGCGAAACAACTTTATTCGGAGATGAGCAGTTCTTC,CSETTLFGDEQFF
NA,TRBJ2-1,NA,TRBV6-4,TGTGCCAGCAGTGACGGGGGGCGGTACAATGAGCAGTTCTTC,CASSDGGRYNEQFF
NA,TRBJ2-5,NA,TRBV5-5,TGTGCCAGCAGCTCCCCGTACCAAGAGACCCAGTACTTC,CASSSPYQETQYF
TRBD2,TRBJ2-7,NA,TRBV4-1,TGCGCCAGCAGCCCCGACCAACTAGCGGGAGGCTCCTACGAGCAGTACTTC,CASSPDQLAGGSYEQYF
TRBD2,TRBJ2-7,NA,TRBV3-1,TGTGCCAGCAGCCCGTTAGGGACTAGCGTTTCCTACGAGCAGTACTTC,CASSPLGTSVSYEQYF
NA,TRBJ2-3,NA,TRBV6-5,TGTGCCAGCAGTTACTCGGGGGAATCCAGCACAGATACGCAGTATTTT,CASSYSGESSTDTQYF
TRBD2,TRBJ2-1,NA,TRBV6-2/TRBV6-3,TGTGCCAGCAGCCAATGGACAGGGAGAAGCGGGAGGGGTGTTTGGAATGAGCAGTTCTTC,CASSQWTGRSGRGVWNEQFF
NA,TRBJ2-1,NA,TRBV19,TGTGCCAGTAGTATAGACGGTGTCTACAATGAGCAGTTCTTC,CASSIDGVYNEQFF
NA,TRBJ1-1,NA,TRBV30,TGTGCCTGGAGTAGAGGGGACACTGAAGCTTTCTTT,CAWSRGDTEAFF
TRBD2,TRBJ2-1,NA,TRBV5-4,TGTGCCAGCAGCTTAGCGGGAGATCTTGAGCAGTTCTTC,CASSLAGDLEQFF